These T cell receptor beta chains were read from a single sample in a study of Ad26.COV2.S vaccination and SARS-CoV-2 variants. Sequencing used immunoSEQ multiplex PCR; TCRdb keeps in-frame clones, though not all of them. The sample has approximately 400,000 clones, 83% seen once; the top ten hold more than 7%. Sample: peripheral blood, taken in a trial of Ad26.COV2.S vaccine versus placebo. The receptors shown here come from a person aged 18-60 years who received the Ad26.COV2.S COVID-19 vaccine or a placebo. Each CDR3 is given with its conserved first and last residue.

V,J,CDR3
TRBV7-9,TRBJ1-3,CASSPSGLSGNTIYF
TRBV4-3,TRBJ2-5,CASSQEGRQETQYF
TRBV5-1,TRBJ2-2,CASSLGGQSGAGELFF
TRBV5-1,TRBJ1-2,CASSLTRDNYGYTF
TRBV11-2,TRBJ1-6,CASSLEGKDNSPLHF
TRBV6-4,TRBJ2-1,CASSDSETSNQFF
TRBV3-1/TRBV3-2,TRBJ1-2,CASSQVLGGLGYTF
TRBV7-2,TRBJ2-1,CASSLTGGTRRVNEQFF
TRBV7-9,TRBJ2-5,CASTWDRGVTQYF
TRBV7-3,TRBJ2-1,CASSLGAGVVDEQFF
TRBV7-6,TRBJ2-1,CASSSAPAGTFNEQFF
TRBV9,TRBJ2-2,CASSVAFGRLTGELFF
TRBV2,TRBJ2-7,CASSPVNEQYF
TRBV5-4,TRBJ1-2,CASSQPLGGSNYGYTF
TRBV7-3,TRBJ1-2,CASSTGQGLGYTF
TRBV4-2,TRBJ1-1,CASSQEPENTEAFF
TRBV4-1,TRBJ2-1,CASSQDGAPYNEQFF
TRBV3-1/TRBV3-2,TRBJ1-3,CASSQDRSSGNTIYF
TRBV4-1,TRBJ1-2,CASRRTFQANYGYTF
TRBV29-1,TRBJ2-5,CSVSAGEETQYF
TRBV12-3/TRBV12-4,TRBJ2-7,CASRGTVSYEQYF
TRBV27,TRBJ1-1,CASSLLGGNTEAFF
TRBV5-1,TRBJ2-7,CASSSLTSGSGVIYEQYF
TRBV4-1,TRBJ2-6,CASSRDRGISGANVLTF
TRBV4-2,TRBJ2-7,CASSQDRGAEQYF
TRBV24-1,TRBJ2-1,CATSDFRSAYNEQFF
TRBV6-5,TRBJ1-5,CASSLTAGNQPQHF
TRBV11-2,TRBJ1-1,CASSPRGRGIRDTEAFF
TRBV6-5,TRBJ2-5,CASSLGQGVETQYF
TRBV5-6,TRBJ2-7,CASSADGGYFYEQYF
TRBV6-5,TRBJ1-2,CASSQGAIYGYTF